The 32 T cell receptor beta chains presented below share a single source sample, sequenced in a study of beta chain features in type 1 diabetes. Their specific antigens are unknown. Regarding the study as a whole: All four CD4+ subsets from Type 1 diabetes patients carried moderately but significantly shorter TCRB CDR3s.

Expressed TCRB transcripts were sequenced, since all the RNA that had been isolated was reverse transcribed. Using immunoSEQ multiplex PCR, the repertoire was profiled, and TCRdb retains in-frame clones only, with some absent. This sample has 350,000 to 450,000 clones; 10% to 15% occur once, and the top ten carry approximately 0.01%. Material for sequencing was naive CD4+ T cells from blood. The receptors were sampled from a young woman with type 1 diabetes.

The table lists this clone with a few counts. The CDR3 DNA follows: TGTGCCAGCAGCCCAGGGACTAGTGACACTGAAGCTTTCTTT. This encodes CASSPGTSDTEAFF. The rearrangement joins TRBV9 to TRBJ1-1; D is possibly TRBD1 (5 bases). Trimming pared 4 bases from V and 3 bases from J, leaving 13 bases between. Germline V gene sequence: CDR1 SGDLS, CDR2 YYNGEE. The CDR3 covers 14 residues.

V and J are TRBV21-1 and TRBJ2-7; the table gives TRBD2 as D, unverified against the DNA. TRBV21-1 is listed as a pseudogene. There are 16 residues in the CDR3. The CDR3 DNA is TGTGCCAGCAGCCCGACGAGGACTAGCGGCTCCTCGATTGAGTACTTC. The encoded protein is CASSPTRTSGSSIEYF.

This clone came up a few times. Other DNA sequences of this sample code for an identical CDR3. The CDR3 DNA is TGTGCCAGCTCACCTGGGACTAACAATGAGCAGTTCTTC. The encoded protein is CASSPGTNNEQFF. The rearrangement joins TRBV18 to TRBJ2-1; the match to TRBD2 covers 7 bases. The CDR3 consists of 13 residues. Germline CDR1 KGHSH, CDR2 LQKENI. Trimming removed 3 bases from V and 5 bases from J; junction bases left unmatched: 1.

This rearrangement joins TRBV25-1 to TRBJ2-7, with D perhaps TRBD2 (5 bases). The CDR3 has 15 residues. V was trimmed by 3 bases and J by 5 bases, leaving 17 bases between them. Germline CDR1 MGHDK, CDR2 SYGVNS. The CDR3 sequence: CASSDIAGRRNEQYF. The DNA of the CDR3 is TGTGCCAGCAGTGATATCGCGGGCCGAAGGAACGAGCAGTACTTC.

This chain joins TRBV7-9 and TRBJ2-1; 8 nucleotides agree with TRBD1. From germline, CDR1 is SEHNR and CDR2 FQNEAQ (reference sequence). V was pared by 0 bases and J by 9 bases, with 1 base of the junction left unmatched. The CDR3 consists of 13 residues. CDR3 sequence (DNA): TGTGCCAGCAGCTTAGCGACAGGGGTTGAGCAGTTCTTC. This sequence encodes CASSLATGVEQFF.

The sample holds a few counts of this clone. The chain recombines TRBV5-1 with TRBJ2-5; D is possibly TRBD2 (5 bases). The ends were cut back, 3 bases at V and 5 bases at J, with 11 bases in the middle. Germline lookup yields CDR1 SGHRS and CDR2 YFSETQ. CDR3 size: 13 residues. CDR3 sequence: CASSSPAGETQYF. In DNA form, the CDR3 reads TGCGCCAGCAGCTCCCCGGCGGGCGAGACCCAGTACTTC.

Remarks on this clone: The sample has other DNA sequences that encode this CDR3 too. This chain joins TRBV5-1 and TRBJ2-5; TRBD2 matches 10 bases. V was clipped by 3 bases and J by 4 bases; unmatched bases: 6. Germline V gives CDR1 SGHRS, CDR2 YFSETQ. CDR3 length: 15 amino acids. CDR3 sequence (DNA): TGCGCCAGCAGCTCGCTAGCGGGAGTAAGAGAGACCCAGTACTTC. Amino acids: CASSSLAGVRETQYF.

The genes are TRBV15 and TRBJ2-1, with 12 bases fitting TRBD2. Germline V CDR1 and CDR2: LNHNV, YYDKDF (reference sequence). The V segment lost 8 bases and the J segment 7 bases; nucleotides outside the gene matches: 18. This CDR3 region has 18 residues. The CDR3 here is CATARDAQTSGSTNEQFF. The CDR3 nucleotides are TGTGCCACCGCACGGGACGCACAGACTAGCGGGAGTACGAATGAGCAGTTCTTC.

In regard to this clone: The sample holds other DNA sequences that translate to the same CDR3. The gene calls are TRBV7-9 and TRBJ1-5; TRBD1 is a possible D gene (5 bases). The CDR3 runs 13 residues. Per germline, CDR1 SEHNR and CDR2 FQNEAQ (reference sequence). The V end was cut by 4 bases, the J end by 5 bases, with 9 bases between. CDR3 DNA: TGTGCCAGCAGCTCCCGGGGGGATCAGCCCCAGCATTTT. Its protein product is CASSSRGDQPQHF.

This chain uses TRBV27 with TRBJ2-5; D perhaps matches TRBD2 (5 bases). CDR1 is MNHEY, CDR2 SMNVEV, per germline (reference sequence). V was trimmed by 0 bases and J by 4 bases, leaving 9 bases between them. The CDR3 consists of 14 residues. Written as DNA, the CDR3 is TGTGCCAGCAGTTTATCGATTGCGGGAGAGACCCAGTACTTC. Protein sequence: CASSLSIAGETQYF.

This clone came up a few times. The rearrangement joins TRBV5-5 to TRBJ2-5; 9 nucleotides align to TRBD1. V lost 0 bases, J lost 6 bases, and 3 bases stayed unmatched. The CDR3 is 14 amino acids. Germline-derived CDR1 and CDR2 are SGHKS and YYEKEE (reference sequence). CDR3 sequence reads: CASSLVGTGKTQYF. Here the CDR3 DNA reads TGTGCCAGCAGCTTGGTCGGGACAGGGAAGACCCAGTACTTC.

The chain joins TRBV7-8 to TRBJ2-1; the D gene is possibly TRBD2 (5 bases). Trimming pared 1 base from V and 10 bases from J, leaving 20 bases between. Germline lookup yields CDR1 SGHVS and CDR2 FQNEAQ. The CDR3 sequence is 16 residues long. CDR3 sequence reads: CASSLDRRFERAEQFF. CDR3 nucleotides: TGTGCCAGCAGCTTAGATCGGCGGTTCGAGAGGGCGGAGCAGTTCTTC.

The chain employs TRBV7-2 and TRBJ2-1, with D unclear. Germline V lookup: CDR1 SGHTA, CDR2 FQGNSA. V lost 5 bases to trimming and J lost 0 bases, with 14 bases between them. This CDR3 region has 16 residues. The CDR3 DNA reads TGTGCCAGCAGCCCCCCCGGCGGTGCCTCCTACAATGAGCAGTTCTTC. It translates to CASSPPGGASYNEQFF.

This clone was seen a few times. V is TRBV7-8 and J is TRBJ2-4, with 7 nucleotides matching TRBD2. The CDR3 is made up of 14 amino acids. Per the germline V gene, CDR1 is SGHVS and CDR2 is FQNEAQ. J lost 6 bases, V lost 5 bases, and 7 bases had no gene match. Written as DNA, the CDR3 is TGTGCCAGCAGCCCCCCGACTAGCATAAACATTCAGTACTTC. Encoded protein: CASSPPTSINIQYF.

This clone was observed a few times. The chain is built from TRBV27 and TRBJ1-2, with unresolved D. From germline, CDR1 is MNHEY and CDR2 SMNVEV (reference sequence). CDR3 length: 13 amino acids. V was cut by 6 bases and J by 2 bases, with 10 bases left in between. CDR3 amino acids: CASRPTGNYGYTF. Written as DNA, the CDR3 is TGTGCCAGCAGACCGACGGGGAACTATGGCTACACCTTC.

This clone occurred a few times. The chain combines TRBV5-4 with TRBJ2-5; D unresolved. The length of the CDR3 is 15 residues. The germline V gene encodes CDR1 SGHNT and CDR2 YYREEE (reference sequence). The V gene lost 2 bases and the J gene lost 1 base, with 12 bases spanning the gap. The CDR3 DNA reads TGTGCCAGCAGCTTATCATCTACAGTCCAAGAGACCCAGTACTTC. As protein: CASSLSSTVQETQYF. The entire variable domain, with the rest obtained from reference TRBV5-4 and TRBJ2-5, is as follows: ETGVTQSPTHLIKTRGQQVTLRCSSQSGHNTVSWYQQALGQGPQFIFQYYREEENGRGNFPPRFSGLQFPNYSSELNVNALELDDSALYLCASSLSSTVQETQYFGPGTRLLVL.

V and J are TRBV10-2 and TRBJ2-1, with 7 bases matching TRBD1. Trimming at V came to 6 bases and at J to 0 bases, leaving 5 bases not matched to a gene. Per germline, CDR1 WSHSY and CDR2 SAAADI. The CDR3 sequence is 15 residues long. CDR3 in amino acids: CASRVDRSSYNEQFF. DNA for the CDR3: TGCGCCAGCAGAGTGGACAGGAGCTCCTACAATGAGCAGTTCTTC.

This clone was counted between two and nine times. The chain is built from TRBV5-4 and TRBJ2-1; D remains ambiguous. Germline CDR1 SGHNT, CDR2 YYREEE (reference sequence). The CDR3 runs to 14 residues. V dropped 3 bases and J dropped 2 bases, with 9 bases sitting between them. The chain's CDR3 is CASSSSVPYNEQFF. CDR3 DNA: TGTGCCAGCAGCTCTTCGGTTCCCTACAATGAGCAGTTCTTC.

V is TRBV28 and J is TRBJ2-7; D uncertain. The CDR3 contains 11 residues. Trimming took off 10 bases at V and 3 bases at J, with 10 bases between the two ends. Germline-derived CDR1 and CDR2 are MDHEN and SYDVKM. CDR3 nucleotides: TGTGCCACCAGAGACAACTACGAGCAGTACTTC. It is translated as CATRDNYEQYF.

The chain joins TRBV30 to TRBJ1-1; tentatively, D is TRBD1 (5 bases). The CDR3 consists of 13 residues. CDR1 and CDR2 (germline): GTSNPN, SVGIG (reference sequence). Trimming took 3 bases from V and 1 from J, leaving 9 bases between them. In nucleotides, the CDR3 is TGTGCCTGGAGCGGGGGGGGGAACACTGAAGCTTTCTTT. It codes for CAWSGGGNTEAFF.

V gene TRBV7-2 combines with J gene TRBJ2-3; 7 positions match TRBD1. Germline V gives CDR1 SGHTA, CDR2 FQGNSA. Trimming took 4 bases from V and 12 from J; bases not matched to a gene: 4. The CDR3 has 11 amino acids. The CDR3 DNA sequence: TGTGCCAGCAGCTCCCGGGACAGACAGTATTTT. It yields the protein CASSSRDRQYF.

This clone has more than one count but fewer than ten. The chain links TRBV29-1 to TRBJ2-7, with 8 bases fitting TRBD1. CDR1 SQVTM and CDR2 ANQGSEA come from the germline V gene. The CDR3 runs to 13 residues. Trimming took 7 bases from V and 6 from J; bases not matched to a gene: 11. The CDR3 loop reads CSARPQGAGEQYF. The DNA of the CDR3 is TGCAGCGCCCGGCCCCAGGGGGCTGGCGAGCAGTACTTC.

This clone was detected only a few times. This chain joins TRBV2 and TRBJ2-5, with D uncertain. The germline V and J ends were trimmed by 4 bases and 0 bases, with 9 bases remaining between them. The germline V gene encodes CDR1 SNHLY and CDR2 FYNNEI. CDR3 length: 14 residues. CDR3 in amino acids: CASSVRRYQETQYF. In nucleotides, the CDR3 is TGTGCCAGCAGTGTTCGGCGGTACCAAGAGACCCAGTACTTC.

The chain links TRBV7-2 to TRBJ1-2; 7 bases fit TRBD1. This CDR3 is 14 amino acids long. Germline V CDR1 and CDR2: SGHTA, FQGNSA. V was clipped by 6 bases and J by 6 bases; unmatched bases: 10. The CDR3: CASRNTGARDGYTF. Here the CDR3 DNA reads TGTGCCAGCAGGAACACAGGGGCCCGGGATGGCTACACCTTC.

The chain carries TRBV30 and TRBJ2-7, with D possibly matching TRBD1 (6 bases). From germline, CDR1 is GTSNPN and CDR2 SVGIG (reference sequence). Trimming removed 3 bases from V and 4 bases from J, with 13 bases in between. The CDR3 loop spans 13 amino acids. CDR3 sequence: CAWSGTKRYEQYF. The CDR3 nucleotides are TGTGCCTGGAGCGGGACAAAGCGATACGAGCAGTACTTC.

The CDR3 DNA reads TGTGCCAGCAGTGACAGTAACAGGGGGTGGAATGAAAAACTGTTTTTT. Amino acids: CASSDSNRGWNEKLFF. The gene calls are TRBV25-1 and TRBJ1-4; the match to TRBD1 covers 8 bases. Germline lookup yields CDR1 MGHDK and CDR2 SYGVNS. V shed 3 bases, J shed 5 bases, and the junction held 8 bases outside the gene matches. This CDR3 is 16 amino acids long.

The rearrangement uses TRBV5-6 and TRBJ1-6, with D possibly being TRBD1 (5 bases). The CDR3 totals 16 residues. The V end was cut by 1 base, the J end by 10 bases, with 18 bases between. CDR1 and CDR2 (germline): SGHDT, YYEEEE. CDR3 region: CASSLNSHLAGSPLHF. The CDR3 nucleotides are TGTGCCAGCAGCTTGAACAGCCACCTCGCAGGGTCACCCCTCCACTTT.

This clone has more than one count but fewer than ten. Written as DNA, the CDR3 is TGTGCCAGCAGCTTAGTGGGCGGGAGTACCGAGACCCAGTACTTC. Its translation: CASSLVGGSTETQYF. The gene calls are TRBV11-2 and TRBJ2-5, with TRBD2 matching over 7 bases. After removal of 1 base from V and 5 bases from J, the junction contained 7 bases not matched to a gene. Germline-derived CDR1 and CDR2 are SGHAT and FQNNGV. The CDR3 length is 15 residues.

The V and J genes are TRBV28 and TRBJ2-7; TRBD2 matches 10 bases. The CDR3 runs 12 residues. The germline CDR1 and CDR2 sequences are MDHEN and SYDVKM. The V gene end was trimmed by 9 bases and the J gene end by 2 bases; junction bases not matched to a gene: 1. The CDR3 protein is CASSGRPYEQYF. The CDR3 DNA sequence: TGTGCCAGTAGCGGGAGGCCCTACGAGCAGTACTTC.

V usage is TRBV27 and J usage is TRBJ2-1; 8 nucleotides line up with TRBD1. The trim removed 11 bases at V and 12 bases at J, leaving 15 bases unmatched. Per germline, CDR1 MNHEY and CDR2 SMNVEV (reference sequence). CDR3 length equals 13 residues. The CDR3 protein is CAFARDRPGVQFF. The CDR3 nucleotides read TGTGCCTTTGCCCGGGACAGGCCTGGAGTGCAGTTCTTC.

The gene calls are TRBV4-3 and TRBJ1-1, with TRBD1 as a possible D gene (6 bases). Trimming stripped 1 base from V and 11 bases from J, with 20 bases between. Per germline, CDR1 LGHNA and CDR2 YSLEER. CDR3 size: 15 residues. The DNA of the CDR3 is TGCGCCAGCAGCCAAGTCGACATATCAGGGGCCGCCGCTTTCTTT. It is translated as CASSQVDISGAAAFF.

This clone was seen more than once but under ten times. The J gene is TRBJ1-2, the V gene TRBV4-1, with a possible D match to TRBD1 (6 bases). Looked up from germline, CDR1 is MGHRA and CDR2 is YSYEKL. This CDR3 contains 13 residues. Trimming shortened V by 8 bases and J by 4 bases, and 14 bases separated the two germline ends. CDR3 sequence reads: CASGQNVGYGYTF. DNA of the CDR3: TGCGCCAGCGGACAGAATGTGGGCTATGGCTACACCTTC.